This TCR beta chain originates from a study of T cell responses to AZD1222 COVID-19 vaccine. About the study: Investigators merged groups given second doses at roughly 4 or roughly 12 weeks.

This CDR3 comprises 14 residues. V was trimmed by 6 bases and J by 0 bases, leaving 12 bases between them. Germline CDR1 is MNHEY and CDR2 is SVGAGI. Overall study findings and caveats: Spike was spanned by vaccine-associated CD4 TCRs, with dominance at 160-218 and 743-854.

TCRdb keeps only in-frame clones here, not all; method: immunoSEQ multiplex PCR. The top ten hold over 12% of the sample, which has just over 60,000 clones, roughly three quarters seen once. This clone has more than one count but fewer than ten. Its antigen is still unknown. The chain joins TRBV6-5 to TRBJ2-7; possibly TRBD2 for D (6 bases). This sequence originates from an adult in good health. Material: peripheral blood, obtained on day 0 of AZD1222 vaccination. The CDR3 nucleotides read TGTGCCAGCAGGTTAGCGGCTAGCTCCTACGAGCAGTACTTC. Protein product: CASRLAASSYEQYF.